The present TCR beta chain was sequenced within a study of shared clonotypes between healthy human individuals. General study findings and limits: Sorted-subset sequencing was shown by rarefaction to be incomplete despite large depth. Generation probabilities were higher for clonotypes shared across all four sorted-subset donors than for unshared ones.

About this clone itself: Its antigen is as yet unknown.

Division of CD4+ cells produced a CD45RA+ naive subset and a CD45RA-negative memory subset. The V gene's germline CDR1 is ENHRY and CDR2 SYGVKD. Trimming took 6 bases from V and 4 from J; bases not matched to a gene: 5. This CDR3 contains 15 residues. TCRdb's table, derived via immunoSEQ multiplex PCR, lists solely in-frame clones and lacks some. The data contain 550,000 to 700,000 clones, about 80% of them singletons. The receptor was derived from a woman in her twenties or thirties in good health. Material for sequencing was memory CD4+ T cells sorted from blood. Subset defined: CD45RA-negative fraction. This chain uses TRBV10-3 with TRBJ2-1; 11 positions match TRBD2. The CDR3 DNA is TGTGCCATCAGCGAGGGACTAGCGGCTTACAATGAGCAGTTCTTC. Its translation: CAISEGLAAYNEQFF.